Reported below is one TCR beta chain. These data are taken from a study of Ad26.COV2.S vaccination and SARS-CoV-2 variants. Germline values: CDR1 MNHEY, CDR2 SMNVEV (reference sequence). The CDR3 has 15 residues. Trimming removed 5 bases from V and 2 bases from J, with 16 bases in between. Documented treatment: about 20 received Ad26.COV2.S at low or high dose, single or two shots; five or six received placebo; per-sample allocation not given. Collection of samples fell on day 63 after the first vaccine or placebo injection. Clones were sequenced by immunoSEQ multiplex PCR, and TCRdb holds only the in-frame ones, with some missing. The table has around 300,000 clones, 88% seen once.

Specimen: peripheral blood, collected in a trial of Ad26.COV2.S vaccine versus placebo. The source of this sequence is a person aged 18-65 years who received the Ad26.COV2.S COVID-19 vaccine or a placebo. This rearrangement joins TRBV27 to TRBJ2-7; maybe TRBD2 (5 bases). CDR3 protein: CASSLRPPRAYEQYF. The CDR3 nucleotides read TGTGCCAGCAGTCTACGACCCCCGCGGGCCTACGAGCAGTACTTC.